The 3 T cell receptor beta chains in this list originate from one sample, sequenced in a study of blood T cells in healthy people across ages. Alongside a J-beta primer mix, a sample-barcoded 5' primer served in a second PCR lasting 7 to 11 cycles. TCRdb reprocessed the 5' RACE reads with MiXCR, giving one entry per CDR3 protein. The sample includes 650,000 to 950,000 distinct CDR3 sequences, under 45% of them seen just once. The sample was blood. Every receptor here comes from a man in his 60s in good health.

The chain links TRBV2 to TRBJ2-3, with TRBD2 identical over 11 bases. V trimming: 6 bases; J trimming: 5 bases; junction bases outside the gene matches: 7. The CDR3 spans 15 residues. CDR1 and CDR2 from the germline V gene are SNHLY and FYNNEI. Written as DNA, the CDR3 is TGTGCCAGCAGGCCCACTAGCGGGGGTTTAGATACGCAGTATTTT. The encoded protein is CASRPTSGGLDTQYF.

J is TRBJ1-6 and V is TRBV13, with D unclear. Germline lookup yields CDR1 PRHDT and CDR2 FYEKMQ (reference sequence). The CDR3 covers 15 residues. Trimming stripped 0 bases from V and 7 bases from J, with 10 bases between. The CDR3 protein is CASSLGQVGNSPLHF. CDR3 bases: TGTGCCAGCAGCTTAGGTCAGGTGGGGAATTCACCCCTCCACTTT.

The chain links TRBV20-1 to TRBJ1-1; no clear D gene. Germline V lookup: CDR1 DFQATT, CDR2 SNEGSKA (reference sequence). Deletions cut 3 bases from V and 0 bases from J, with 8 bases between. The CDR3 contains 13 residues. CDR3 DNA sequence: TGCAGTGCTAGTACTCCGGTGAACACTGAAGCTTTCTTT. Its protein product is CSASTPVNTEAFF.